The 31 T cell receptor beta chains listed next were all sequenced from one sample in a study of blood T cell repertoires in COVID-19. Sequencing used immunoSEQ multiplex PCR; TCRdb keeps in-frame clones, though not all of them. This table has about 73,000 clones, over 70% appearing once. The sequenced material came from peripheral blood. The receptors stem from a man aged 80 or over with active or convalescent COVID-19.

This clone has only one observation. CDR3 DNA sequence: TGCAGCGTTGCGGACAGGGGGCCGGGTGGCTACACCTTC. Protein: CSVADRGPGGYTF. The rearrangement links TRBV29-1 to TRBJ1-2; TRBD1 agrees at 11 bases. Germline trimming cut 4 bases from V and 7 bases from J; bases unmatched to any gene: 5. CDR1 is SQVTM and CDR2 is ANQGSEA in the germline V gene. The CDR3 runs 13 residues.

A single count supports this clone. This chain joins TRBV2 and TRBJ1-2; D may be TRBD1 (5 bases). The CDR3 length is 13 residues. CDR1 and CDR2 from the germline V gene are SNHLY and FYNNEI. V was clipped by 2 bases and J by 8 bases, with 12 bases between them. In DNA, the CDR3 is TGTGCCAGCAGTGAAACGGGGAGGGGCGGCTACACCTTC. Residues: CASSETGRGGYTF.

This clone came up a few times. J is TRBJ2-1 and V is TRBV5-1; D not certain. V was cut by 0 bases and J by 5 bases, with 9 bases left in between. This CDR3 has 14 amino acids. Germline V gives CDR1 SGHRS, CDR2 YFSETQ. CDR3 residues: CASSLAPRNNEQFF. CDR3 nucleotide sequence: TGCGCCAGCAGCTTGGCCCCGCGTAACAATGAGCAGTTCTTC. Using reference TRBV5-1 and TRBJ2-1 for the parts outside the CDR3, the full variable domain is KAGVTQTPRYLIKTRGQQVTLSCSPISGHRSVSWYQQTPGQGLQFLFEYFSETQRNKGNFPGRFSGRQFSNSRSEMNVSTLELGDSALYLCASSLAPRNNEQFFGPGTRLTVL.

This clone was counted once. The chain carries TRBV19 and TRBJ2-1, with TRBD2 identical over 11 bases. Germline CDR1 and CDR2: LNHDA and SQIVND (reference sequence). The CDR3 is 14 amino acids. Trimming removed 10 bases from V and 8 bases from J; junction bases left unmatched: 10. This CDR3 reads CATRSGRAADEQFF. The CDR3 region has the DNA TGTGCCACCCGTAGCGGGAGGGCCGCGGATGAGCAGTTCTTC.

The chain joins TRBV11-3 to TRBJ2-2; maybe TRBD2 (5 bases). The CDR3 is 16 residues long. Germline CDR1 and CDR2: SGHNT and YENEEA. V lost 6 bases to trimming and J lost 4 bases, with 18 bases between them. CDR3 bases: TGTGCCAGCAGTCCTCCAGGAGGTGTGCTCACCGGGGAGCTGTTTTTT. This codes for CASSPPGGVLTGELFF. Using reference TRBV11-3 and TRBJ2-2 for the parts outside the CDR3, the full variable domain is EAGVVQSPRYKIIEKKQPVAFWCNPISGHNTLYWYLQNLGQGPELLIRYENEEAVDDSQLPKDRFSAERLKGVDSTLKIQPAELGDSAVYLCASSPPGGVLTGELFFGEGSRLTVL.

This clone was observed a single time. The V gene is TRBV11-2, the J gene TRBJ2-1; 13 bases are a match to TRBD2. This CDR3 spans 15 amino acids. Germline CDR1 SGHAT, CDR2 FQNNGV. Trimming cost V 3 bases and J 9 bases; bases outside gene matches: 5. The DNA for the CDR3 is TGTGCCAGCAGCTTTGGGGGACTAGCGGGAACTGAGCAGTTCTTC. Translated: CASSFGGLAGTEQFF.

The chain employs TRBV18 and TRBJ1-5, with D uncertain. V was clipped by 3 bases and J by 1 base, with 10 bases between them. Per germline, CDR1 KGHSH and CDR2 LQKENI. The CDR3 loop spans 15 amino acids. CDR3 sequence: CASSPREGSNQPQHF. CDR3 coding DNA: TGTGCCAGCTCACCGAGGGAGGGAAGCAATCAGCCCCAGCATTTT.

The chain has TRBV4-3 and TRBJ2-3, with D possibly TRBD1 on 6 matching bases. Trimming left V 0 bases short and J 4 bases short, with 11 bases between. Germline V gene lookup returns CDR1 LGHNA and CDR2 YSLEER. The CDR3 has 15 residues. In DNA, the CDR3 is TGCGCCAGCAGCCAAGATATGGCAGGGGCAGATACGCAGTATTTT. Amino acids: CASSQDMAGADTQYF.

This rearrangement joins TRBV5-4 to TRBJ2-3, with no clear D. Germline CDR1 and CDR2: SGHNT and YYREEE (reference sequence). The CDR3 is 13 residues long. Between the trimmed V and J ends, which lost 3 bases and 3 bases, there was a span of 8 bases. In nucleotides, the CDR3 is TGTGCCAGCAGCTACCTACGAACAGATACGCAGTATTTT. Translated, it gives CASSYLRTDTQYF.

The chain carries TRBV7-2 and TRBJ2-7, with 7 bases lining up with TRBD1. The trim removed 6 bases at V and 0 bases at J, leaving 8 bases unmatched. There are 15 residues in the CDR3. Germline V lookup: CDR1 SGHTA, CDR2 FQGNSA. The CDR3 DNA reads as TGTGCCAGCAGGGACGGGACAGAAAACTCCTACGAGCAGTACTTC. Protein product: CASRDGTENSYEQYF.

V usage is TRBV6-5 and J usage is TRBJ1-1; D unclear. Looked up from germline, CDR1 is MNHEY and CDR2 is SVGAGI. V lost 5 bases, J lost 4 bases, and 17 bases lay in between. The CDR3 length is 15 residues. CDR3 sequence: CASSPRAGRSTEAFF. The DNA of the CDR3 is TGTGCCAGCAGTCCCCGGGCCGGGAGGAGCACTGAAGCTTTCTTT.

The gene calls are TRBV5-1 and TRBJ1-6; 10 bases agree with TRBD1. The CDR3 totals 13 residues. Germline V gene sequence: CDR1 SGHRS, CDR2 YFSETQ. V lost 5 bases to trimming and J lost 9 bases; unmatched junction nucleotides: 2. The CDR3 loop is CASSWTGGSPLHF. The CDR3 coding sequence is TGCGCCAGCAGTTGGACAGGGGGTTCACCCCTCCACTTT.

In its sample, this clone was seen once. This chain links TRBV5-1 with TRBJ2-1; D is possibly TRBD1 (5 bases). This CDR3 has 16 amino acids. With 0 bases removed from V and 5 bases from J, the gap between germline ends came to 15 bases. Germline V CDR1 and CDR2: SGHRS, YFSETQ. This CDR3 reads CASSLAPAGFDNEQFF. The CDR3 DNA reads TGCGCCAGCAGCTTGGCACCGGCAGGGTTCGACAATGAGCAGTTCTTC.

This clone appeared a few times. The chain links TRBV30 to TRBJ1-5; TRBD1 matches at 8 bases. V trimming: 2 bases; J trimming: 2 bases; junction bases outside the gene matches: 5. CDR1 is GTSNPN, CDR2 SVGIG, per germline (reference sequence). This CDR3 comprises 15 residues. The CDR3 region has the DNA TGTGCCTGGAGTCCAGGGGGCAGGGGCAATCAGCCCCAGCATTTT. Protein: CAWSPGGRGNQPQHF.

The chain carries TRBV28 and TRBJ1-2, with D possibly matching TRBD1 (6 bases). The CDR3 totals 13 residues. V lost 2 bases, J lost 4 bases, and 8 bases lay in between. The germline CDR1 and CDR2 sequences are MDHEN and SYDVKM. CDR3 loop: CASSLRTAYGYTF. CDR3 coding DNA: TGTGCCAGCAGTTTAAGGACAGCCTATGGCTACACCTTC.

The J gene is TRBJ2-7, the V gene TRBV19; possibly TRBD1 for D (5 bases). The CDR3 is 14 residues long. Germline V CDR1 and CDR2: LNHDA, SQIVND (reference sequence). The V end lost 3 bases, the J end lost 7 bases, and 16 bases lay between the germline ends. The CDR3 loop reads CASSMGQELREQYF. CDR3 sequence (DNA): TGTGCCAGTAGTATGGGGCAGGAGTTACGTGAGCAGTACTTC. Drawing the rest from reference TRBV19 and TRBJ2-7, the complete variable domain is DGGITQSPKYLFRKEGQNVTLSCEQNLNHDAMYWYRQDPGQGLRLIYYSQIVNDFQKGDIAEGYSVSREKKESFPLTVTSAQKNPTAFYLCASSMGQELREQYFGPGTRLTVT.

This clone was counted between two and nine times. The chain links TRBV5-1 to TRBJ2-3; D is possibly TRBD2 (6 bases). The V end lost 4 bases, the J end lost 3 bases, and 24 bases lay between the germline ends. The CDR3 is 18 amino acids. CDR1 is SGHRS, CDR2 YFSETQ, per germline. The CDR3 here is CASSLRREAGRGTDTQYF. In DNA, the CDR3 is TGCGCCAGCAGCCTACGGAGGGAGGCAGGACGCGGGACAGATACGCAGTATTTT.

The chain carries TRBV19 and TRBJ2-1, with D uncertain. V was trimmed by 7 bases and J by 7 bases, leaving 20 bases between them. Germline CDR1 reads LNHDA; CDR2 reads SQIVND (reference sequence). This CDR3 is built from 15 residues. CDR3 amino acids: CASTPRGPRVNEQFF. Here the CDR3 DNA reads TGTGCCAGTACCCCCCGAGGTCCCCGCGTTAATGAGCAGTTCTTC. Together with reference TRBV19 and TRBJ2-1, the CDR3 gives the full variable domain: DGGITQSPKYLFRKEGQNVTLSCEQNLNHDAMYWYRQDPGQGLRLIYYSQIVNDFQKGDIAEGYSVSREKKESFPLTVTSAQKNPTAFYLCASTPRGPRVNEQFFGPGTRLTVL.

V and J are TRBV28 and TRBJ2-5; 10 positions agree with TRBD1. The CDR3 totals 14 residues. The V segment lost 6 bases and the J segment 12 bases; nucleotides outside the gene matches: 13. Per the germline V gene, CDR1 is MDHEN and CDR2 is SYDVKM. The CDR3 DNA follows: TGTGCCAGCAGGACTCTGGGACAGGGGCCCTCGAAGTACTTC. Protein sequence: CASRTLGQGPSKYF.

The chain has TRBV18 and TRBJ1-6; maybe TRBD1 (5 bases). The CDR3 covers 14 residues. The V gene lost 0 bases and the J gene lost 15 bases, with 15 bases spanning the gap. Germline V lookup: CDR1 KGHSH, CDR2 LQKENI. Here the CDR3 reads CASSPPAGRVHLHF. In DNA form, the CDR3 reads TGTGCCAGCTCACCACCGGCGGGACGCGTCCACCTCCACTTT.

The chain combines TRBV7-8 with TRBJ2-3; D ambiguous. Germline loops: CDR1 SGHVS, CDR2 FQNEAQ. This CDR3 contains 15 residues. V lost 4 bases, J lost 2 bases, and 13 bases lay in between. The CDR3 region is CASSSLLGTTDTQYF. For the CDR3, the DNA is TGTGCCAGCAGCTCCCTTCTTGGCACCACAGATACGCAGTATTTT.

This sequence joins TRBV19 and TRBJ2-1, with TRBD2 as a possible D gene (7 bases). V was clipped by 7 bases and J by 2 bases, with 15 bases between them. Germline V CDR1 and CDR2: LNHDA, SQIVND (reference sequence). CDR3 size: 15 residues. CDR3 nucleotides: TGTGCCAGTACAGGGAGGGGGTTTGCCTACAATGAGCAGTTCTTC. Translated: CASTGRGFAYNEQFF.

This clone has a single count. The rearrangement uses TRBV7-2 and TRBJ2-1, with D perhaps matching TRBD2 (6 bases). V was clipped by 5 bases and J by 7 bases, with 21 bases between them. Germline lookup yields CDR1 SGHTA and CDR2 FQGNSA. This CDR3 contains 16 residues. The CDR3 loop reads CASSLPTGVRRNEQFF. The CDR3, as DNA: TGTGCCAGCAGCCTTCCCACGGGGGTTAGGCGGAATGAGCAGTTCTTC.

This rearrangement joins TRBV19 to TRBJ2-7, with D maybe TRBD1 (6 bases). Germline V lookup: CDR1 LNHDA, CDR2 SQIVND (reference sequence). The CDR3 contains 14 residues. Trimming shortened V by 5 bases and J by 2 bases, and 13 bases separated the two germline ends. The CDR3 here is CASSSGRGTYEQYF. DNA for the CDR3: TGTGCCAGTAGTTCTGGCAGGGGAACCTACGAGCAGTACTTC. The full variable domain, with the rest looked up from reference TRBV19 and TRBJ2-7, is DGGITQSPKYLFRKEGQNVTLSCEQNLNHDAMYWYRQDPGQGLRLIYYSQIVNDFQKGDIAEGYSVSREKKESFPLTVTSAQKNPTAFYLCASSSGRGTYEQYFGPGTRLTVT.

The genes are TRBV11-2 and TRBJ2-2; 7 bases map to TRBD2. This CDR3 spans 16 amino acids. CDR1 is SGHAT and CDR2 is FQNNGV in the germline V gene. Trimming cost V 3 bases and J 1 base; bases outside gene matches: 5. CDR3 residues: CASSLPSGLNTGELFF. The CDR3 DNA is TGTGCCAGCAGCTTGCCTAGCGGTTTGAACACCGGGGAGCTGTTTTTT.

This sequence joins TRBV4-2 and TRBJ1-5; unclear D gene. The CDR3 extends over 14 amino acids. Germline-derived CDR1 and CDR2 are LGHNA and YNFKEQ. The V end lost 1 base, the J end lost 9 bases, and 13 bases lay between the germline ends. DNA for the CDR3: TGTGCCAGCAGCCAAGCGACTGACGTTGCGCCCCAGCATTTT. Protein sequence: CASSQATDVAPQHF.

The chain carries TRBV10-1 and TRBJ2-2; 10 bases line up with TRBD1. Unmatched junction bases numbered 5, after V lost 6 bases and J lost 7 bases. Per the germline V gene, CDR1 is WNHNN and CDR2 is SYGVQD (reference sequence). This CDR3 has 14 residues. DNA for the CDR3: TGCGCCAGCAGGGACAGGGGGTTCAGCGGGGAGCTGTTTTTT. It codes for CASRDRGFSGELFF.

The V call is TRBV7-9, the J call TRBJ1-3; unclear D gene. Germline loops: CDR1 SEHNR, CDR2 FQNEAQ (reference sequence). The CDR3 covers 16 residues. The V gene lost 3 bases and the J gene lost 0 bases, with 12 bases spanning the gap. CDR3 protein: CASSFGLGSSGNTIYF. In DNA, the CDR3 is TGTGCCAGCAGCTTCGGTCTGGGCAGCTCTGGAAACACCATATATTTT. The full variable domain, in which reference TRBV7-9 and TRBJ1-3 provide the parts outside the CDR3, is DTGVSQNPRHKITKRGQNVTFRCDPISEHNRLYWYRQTLGQGPEFLTYFQNEAQLEKSRLLSDRFSAERPKGSFSTLEIQRTEQGDSAMYLCASSFGLGSSGNTIYFGEGSWLTVV.

The V gene is TRBV5-1, the J gene TRBJ2-5, with D perhaps matching TRBD2 (5 bases). CDR1 is SGHRS, CDR2 YFSETQ, per germline. The V gene lost 7 bases and the J gene lost 5 bases, with 12 bases spanning the gap. The CDR3 extends over 12 amino acids. The CDR3 DNA is TGCGCCAGCGCCCGGACGGGGGAGACCCAGTACTTC. Its protein is CASARTGETQYF.

This clone was counted only a few times. The V call is TRBV5-6, the J call TRBJ1-6, with a tentative D call TRBD1 (6 bases). This CDR3 has 14 residues. V was trimmed by 6 bases and J by 7 bases, leaving 14 bases between them. The germline CDR1 and CDR2 sequences are SGHDT and YYEEEE. The CDR3 sequence: CASTMTGNNSPLHF. The CDR3 nucleotides are TGTGCCAGCACCATGACAGGAAACAATTCACCCCTCCACTTT.

This sequence joins TRBV12-3 or TRBV12-4 and TRBJ2-7, with 8 bases identical to TRBD1. There are 13 residues in the CDR3. Trimming at V came to 6 bases and at J to 0 bases, leaving 1 base not matched to a gene. The CDR3 nucleotides read TGTGCCAGCAGGGGACAGGACTCCTACGAGCAGTACTTC. It is translated as CASRGQDSYEQYF.